These 2 T cell receptor beta chains share one sample of origin, sequenced in a study of T cell repertoires in cytomegalovirus infection. TCRdb independently ran MiXCR on the reads; one entry per CDR3 protein. The sample has hundreds of thousands of distinct CDR3 sequences, around 24% seen once; the top ten hold 7.5% to 9%. Source material: CD8+ T cells from PBMCs. These receptors originate from a human donor in good health (CMV status not recorded). Some clones in this sample may be carry-over from other donors' samples.

This sequence joins TRBV29-1 and TRBJ2-1, with 10 bases that match TRBD2. The CDR3 is made up of 14 amino acids. With 6 bases clipped from V and 2 bases from J, the junction kept 4 bases outside the gene matches. The germline V gene has CDR1 SQVTM and CDR2 ANQGSEA. The CDR3 loop reads CSVLLAGAYNEQFF. The CDR3 DNA reads TGCAGCGTCCTCCTAGCGGGGGCCTACAATGAGCAGTTCTTC.

A word on this clonotype: One base away lies a much larger clone, so this may be a sequencing read error. This chain joins TRBV7-9 and TRBJ2-2; D assignment may be TRBD1 or TRBD2 (6 bases each). CDR3 size: 15 residues. V was pared by 5 bases and J by 7 bases, with 17 bases between. CDR1 is SEHNR and CDR2 is FQNEAQ in the germline V gene (reference sequence). CDR3 nucleotides: TGTGCCAGCAGCCGCGGGACATGGGGCCTCGGGGAGCTGTTTTTT. Residues: CASSRGTWGLGELFF.